What follows describes a single T cell receptor (beta chain). Time point here: after neoadjuvant nivolumab, at surgical resection. The data belong to a study of neoadjuvant anti-PD-1 for oral cavity cancer. Study context: Before surgery, most patients got three to four biweekly 3 mg/kg nivolumab doses. Patients without progression received a fourth nivolumab dose around day 43, then surgical resection on days 50-56.

TCRdb's table, derived via immunoSEQ multiplex PCR, lists solely in-frame clones and lacks some. The sample yields about 68,000 clones, around 83% seen once. V lost 5 bases and J lost 4, with 6 bases in between. The CDR3 contains 12 residues. Germline CDR1 is MDHEN and CDR2 is SYDVKM. The sample here was PBMCs, taken after nivolumab (anti-PD-1) treatment. The clonotype was recovered from a person between 35 and 79 years old with oral cavity squamous cell carcinoma. The chain has TRBV28 and TRBJ1-3; D not certain. The CDR3 protein is CASSLKGNTIYF. The CDR3 DNA follows: TGTGCCAGCAGTCTAAAAGGAAACACCATATATTTT.